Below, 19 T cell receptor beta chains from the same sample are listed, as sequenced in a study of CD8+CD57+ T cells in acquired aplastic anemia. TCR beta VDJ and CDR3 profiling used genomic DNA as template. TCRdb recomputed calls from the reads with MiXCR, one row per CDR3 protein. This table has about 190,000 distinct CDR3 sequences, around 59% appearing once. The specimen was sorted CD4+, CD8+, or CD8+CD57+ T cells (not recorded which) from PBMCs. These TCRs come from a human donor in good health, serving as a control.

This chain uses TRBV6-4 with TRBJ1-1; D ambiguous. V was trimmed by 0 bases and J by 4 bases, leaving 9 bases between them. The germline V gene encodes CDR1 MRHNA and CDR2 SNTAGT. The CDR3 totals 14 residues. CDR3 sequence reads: CASSDSPGSTEAFF. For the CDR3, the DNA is TGTGCCAGCAGTGACTCACCGGGCAGCACTGAAGCTTTCTTT.

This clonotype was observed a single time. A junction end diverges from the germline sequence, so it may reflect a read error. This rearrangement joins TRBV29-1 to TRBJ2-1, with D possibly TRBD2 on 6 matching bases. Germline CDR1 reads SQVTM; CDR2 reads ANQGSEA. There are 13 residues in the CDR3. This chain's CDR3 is CSAEGRESSPQDF. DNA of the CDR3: TGCAGCGCCGAGGGTCGGGAGTCATCCCCCCAGGACTTC.

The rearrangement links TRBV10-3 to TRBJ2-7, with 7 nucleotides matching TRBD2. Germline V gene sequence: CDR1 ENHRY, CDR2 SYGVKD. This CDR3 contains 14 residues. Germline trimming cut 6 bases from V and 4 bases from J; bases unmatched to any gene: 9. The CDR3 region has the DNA TGTGCCATCAGGGCGGGGGACCTAGGATACGAGCAGTACTTC. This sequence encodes CAIRAGDLGYEQYF.

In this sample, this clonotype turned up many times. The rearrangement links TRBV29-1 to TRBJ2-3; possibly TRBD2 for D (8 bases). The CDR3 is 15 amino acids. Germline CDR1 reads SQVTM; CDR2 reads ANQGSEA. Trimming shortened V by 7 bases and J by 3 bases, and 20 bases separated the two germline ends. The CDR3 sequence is CSGPREGARTDTQYF. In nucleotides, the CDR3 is TGCAGCGGCCCCCGGGAGGGGGCGCGGACAGATACGCAGTATTTT.

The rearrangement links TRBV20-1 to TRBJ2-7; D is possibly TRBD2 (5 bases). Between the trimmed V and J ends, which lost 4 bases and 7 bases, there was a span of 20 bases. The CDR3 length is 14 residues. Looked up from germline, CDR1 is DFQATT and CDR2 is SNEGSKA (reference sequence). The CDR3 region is CSAMTGLALGEQYF. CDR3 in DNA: TGCAGTGCTATGACCGGACTCGCGTTGGGGGAGCAGTACTTC.

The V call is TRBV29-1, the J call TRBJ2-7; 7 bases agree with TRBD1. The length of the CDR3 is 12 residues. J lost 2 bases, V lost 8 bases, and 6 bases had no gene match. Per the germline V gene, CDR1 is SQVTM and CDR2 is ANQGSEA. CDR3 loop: CSPYDRAYEQYF. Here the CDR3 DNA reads TGCAGCCCTTACGACAGGGCCTACGAGCAGTACTTC.

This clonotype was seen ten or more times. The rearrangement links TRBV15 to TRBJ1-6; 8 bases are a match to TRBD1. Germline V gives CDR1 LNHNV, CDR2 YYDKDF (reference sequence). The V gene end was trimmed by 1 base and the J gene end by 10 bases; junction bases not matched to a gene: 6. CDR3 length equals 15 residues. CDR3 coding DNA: TGTGCCACCAGCAGAGTAAAGACAGGGGAGTCACCCCTCCACTTT. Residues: CATSRVKTGESPLHF.

This CDR3 is CSAWTSGGNDTQYF. DNA for the CDR3: TGCAGTGCGTGGACTAGCGGGGGGAACGATACGCAGTATTTT. This chain joins TRBV20-1 and TRBJ2-3; TRBD2 matches at 14 bases. The ends lost 6 bases at V and 6 bases at J; junction bases unmatched: 5. The length of the CDR3 is 14 residues. Per the germline V gene, CDR1 is DFQATT and CDR2 is SNEGSKA (reference sequence).

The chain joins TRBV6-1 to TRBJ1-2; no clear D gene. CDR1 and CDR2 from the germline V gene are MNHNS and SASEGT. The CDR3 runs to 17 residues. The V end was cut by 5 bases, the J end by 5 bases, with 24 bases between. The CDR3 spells CASSYSNRGSSFYGYTF. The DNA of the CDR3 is TGTGCCAGCAGTTACTCGAATCGAGGCAGTTCTTTTTATGGCTACACCTTC.

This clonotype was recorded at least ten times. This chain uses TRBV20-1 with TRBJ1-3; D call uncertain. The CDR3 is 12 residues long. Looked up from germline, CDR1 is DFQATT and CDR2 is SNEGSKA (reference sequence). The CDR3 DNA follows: TGCAGCTTCCTCGGGGCTGGAAACACCATATATTTT. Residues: CSFLGAGNTIYF.

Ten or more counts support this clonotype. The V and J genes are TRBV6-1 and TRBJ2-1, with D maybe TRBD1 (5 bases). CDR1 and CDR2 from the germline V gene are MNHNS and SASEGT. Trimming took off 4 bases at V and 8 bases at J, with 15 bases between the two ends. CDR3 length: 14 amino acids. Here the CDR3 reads CASSAQGFGYEQFF. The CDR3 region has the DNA TGTGCCAGCAGTGCGCAGGGCTTTGGTTATGAGCAGTTCTTC.

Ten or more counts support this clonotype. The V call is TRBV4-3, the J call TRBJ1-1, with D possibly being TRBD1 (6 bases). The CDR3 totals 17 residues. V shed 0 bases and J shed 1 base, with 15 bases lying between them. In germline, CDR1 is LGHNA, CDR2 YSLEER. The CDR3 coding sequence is TGCGCCAGCAGCCAAGATGGATTCGGGGGCAAGAACACTGAAGCTTTCTTT. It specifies CASSQDGFGGKNTEAFF.

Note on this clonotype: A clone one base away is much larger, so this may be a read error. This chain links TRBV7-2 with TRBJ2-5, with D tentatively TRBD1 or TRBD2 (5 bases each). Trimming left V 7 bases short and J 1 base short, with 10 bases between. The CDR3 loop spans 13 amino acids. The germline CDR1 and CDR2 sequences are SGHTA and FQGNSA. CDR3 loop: CTSNWDRQETQYF. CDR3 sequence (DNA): TGTACCAGCAACTGGGACCGCCAAGAGACCCAGTACTTC.

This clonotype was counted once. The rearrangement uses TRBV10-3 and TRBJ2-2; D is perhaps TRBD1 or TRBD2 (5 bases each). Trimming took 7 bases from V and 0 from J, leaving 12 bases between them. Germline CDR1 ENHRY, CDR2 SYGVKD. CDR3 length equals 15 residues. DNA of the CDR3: TGTGCCATCAAAGGGACCAGAACGAACACCGGGGAGCTGTTTTTT. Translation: CAIKGTRTNTGELFF.

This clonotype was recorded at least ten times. CDR3 residues: CASSLTSALSYEQYF. DNA of the CDR3: TGTGCCAGCAGTTTAACATCGGCACTCTCCTACGAGCAGTACTTC. V gene TRBV12-3 or TRBV12-4 combines with J gene TRBJ2-7; the D is unclear. The CDR3 runs 15 residues. Trimming removed 2 bases at V and 0 bases at J, with 11 bases between.

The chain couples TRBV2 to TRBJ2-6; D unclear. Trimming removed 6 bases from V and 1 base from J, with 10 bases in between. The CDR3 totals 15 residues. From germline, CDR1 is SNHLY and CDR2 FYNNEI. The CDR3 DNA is TGTGCCAGCAGCGCCCCGACATCTGGGGCCAACGTCCTGACTTTC. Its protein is CASSAPTSGANVLTF.

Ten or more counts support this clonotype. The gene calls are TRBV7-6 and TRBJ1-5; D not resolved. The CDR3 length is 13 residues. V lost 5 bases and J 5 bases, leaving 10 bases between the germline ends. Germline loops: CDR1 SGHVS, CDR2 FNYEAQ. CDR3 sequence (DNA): TGTGCCAGCAGCCCCCGGGTTGATCAGCCCCAGCATTTT. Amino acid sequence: CASSPRVDQPQHF.

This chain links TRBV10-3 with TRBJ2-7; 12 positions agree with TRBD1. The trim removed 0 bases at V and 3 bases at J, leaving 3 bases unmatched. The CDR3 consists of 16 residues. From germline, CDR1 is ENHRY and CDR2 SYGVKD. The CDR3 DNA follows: TGTGCCATCAGTGAGTCCGGGACAGGGGGCATCTACGAGCAGTACTTC. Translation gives CAISESGTGGIYEQYF.

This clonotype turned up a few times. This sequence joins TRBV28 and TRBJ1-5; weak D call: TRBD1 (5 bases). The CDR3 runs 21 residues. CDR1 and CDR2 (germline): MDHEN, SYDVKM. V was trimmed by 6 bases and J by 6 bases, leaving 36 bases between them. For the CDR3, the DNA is TGTGCCAGCAGGATACCCCCTGGACAAGGGCTGTGGCAGGGAGGCGGTCAGCCCCAGCATTTT. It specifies CASRIPPGQGLWQGGGQPQHF. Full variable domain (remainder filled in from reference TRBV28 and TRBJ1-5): DVKVTQSSRYLVKRTGEKVFLECVQDMDHENMFWYRQDPGLGLRLIYFSYDVKMKEKGDIPEGYSVSREKKERFSLILESASTNQTSMYLCASRIPPGQGLWQGGGQPQHFGDGTRLSIL.